This T cell receptor (beta chain) appears in the sequencing data of a study of control samples from healthy donors and cancer patients. CDR3 length: 13 amino acids. J lost 4 bases, V lost 4 bases, and 7 bases had no gene match. Germline CDR1 reads SQVTM; CDR2 reads ANQGSEA. TCRdb's table, derived via immunoSEQ multiplex PCR, lists solely in-frame clones and lacks some. The data contain 400,000 to 450,000 clones, around 90% of them singletons. V and J are TRBV29-1 and TRBJ2-7, with 7 bases matching TRBD1. The clonotype comes from a man in his forties with head and neck cancer. Sequenced: PBMCs. This chain's CDR3 is CSVVEQGNYEQYF. In nucleotides, the CDR3 is TGCAGCGTTGTGGAACAGGGGAATTACGAGCAGTACTTC.